The rows below give T cell receptor beta chains drawn from one sample of a study of radiotherapy plus CTLA-4 blockade in lung cancer. Assay: immunoSEQ multiplex PCR; the TCRdb copy retains only in-frame clones and omits some. The sample gives tens of thousands of clones, more than 70% of which show up once; 2.9% is in the top ten. The sample consisted of peripheral blood, taken from a patient treated with radiotherapy plus ipilimumab. All receptors come from a human donor with non-small cell lung cancer who had a complete response to radiotherapy plus ipilimumab. The CDR3 runs from the conserved cysteine through the conserved F or W. The D gene is left open where the match is weak. Size tells how often a clone was seen (once, few, many) or the class of an expanded clone, and some rows leave it out.

>TRBJ1-1|.|TRBV9|TRBD1
TGTGCCAGCAGCGTAGGGGACGACAGGGGGACGAACACTGAAGCTTTCTTT
CASSVGDDRGTNTEAFF
>TRBJ2-2|.|TRBV9|TRBD2
TGTGCCAGCAGCCCGGGACTAGCGCTTTCGAACACCGGGGAGCTGTTTTTT
CASSPGLALSNTGELFF
>TRBJ1-2|.|TRBV5-6|TRBD1
TGTGCCAGCAGCTCGACAGGGAGCTGGGATGGCTACACCTTC
CASSSTGSWDGYTF
>TRBJ2-7|.|TRBV19|TRBD1
TGTGCCAGTAGTAAACGACAGGGACAGGCCTACGAGCAGTACTTC
CASSKRQGQAYEQYF
>TRBJ2-7|.|TRBV28|.
TGTGCCAGCAGTTTAGGGGGAGCGGGTAACGAGCAGTACTTC
CASSLGGAGNEQYF
>TRBJ2-3|few|TRBV11-2|.
TGTGCCAGCAGCTTAGCCAACAGCTACACAGATACGCAGTATTTT
CASSLANSYTDTQYF
>TRBJ1-5|.|TRBV5-6|TRBD1
TGTGCCAGCAGCTTTTGGACAGGGATTAATCAGCCCCAGCATTTT
CASSFWTGINQPQHF
>TRBJ2-7|.|TRBV28|.
TGTGCCAGCAGTTTATACGGAGGGCAATCCTACGAGCAGTACTTC
CASSLYGGQSYEQYF
>TRBJ1-1|.|TRBV6-6|.
TGTGCCAGCAGACTGGGCCGGGAGGGGGACGCGGCTTTCTTT
CASRLGREGDAAFF
>TRBJ2-5|.|TRBV25-1|.
TGTGCCAGCAGTGAAGAGGGCGGGGTTGAGACCCAGTACTTC
CASSEEGGVETQYF
>TRBJ1-1|.|TRBV27|.
TGTGCCAGCAGTTTGCAAGAGGGAGACACTGAAGCTTTCTTT
CASSLQEGDTEAFF
>TRBJ1-1|.|TRBV28|TRBD1
TGTGCCAGCAGTTTAAGGGGGCTAACGAACACTGAAGCTTTCTTT
CASSLRGLTNTEAFF
>TRBJ1-5|.|TRBV28|TRBD1
TGTGCCAGCAGTCTTTCCCCGGACAGGAACTATAGCAATCAGCCCCAGCATTTT
CASSLSPDRNYSNQPQHF
>TRBJ1-1|.|TRBV7-9|TRBD1
TGTGCCAGCAGCATGACACAGGGGACTGAAGCTTTCTTT
CASSMTQGTEAFF
>TRBJ1-2|few|TRBV27|.
TGTGCCAGCAGTTTATACCCGAGTAACTATGGCTACACCTTC
CASSLYPSNYGYTF
>TRBJ2-1|.|TRBV1|.
TGCACCAGCCTCCCGGGGACTAGCGGGGGGGCCAGAGGGCGGACGAGGCCCAACAATGAGCAGTTCTTC
CTSLPGTSGGARGRTRPNNEQFF
>TRBJ2-5|once|TRBV12-5|TRBD1
TGTGCTAGTGGTTTACAAGACAGGGGCGGACAAGAGACCCAGTACTTC
CASGLQDRGGQETQYF
>TRBJ2-1|.|TRBV6-1|TRBD2
TGTGCCAGCAGTGAACTTGGGCTAGCGGGAGTGCTCGCTGCTTTGGGCAATGAGCAGTTCTTC
CASSELGLAGVLAALGNEQFF
>TRBJ2-5|.|TRBV9|TRBD2
TGTGCCAGCAGCGTTTTGGGAGGGCCCCAAGAGACCCAGTACTTC
CASSVLGGPQETQYF
>TRBJ2-7|few|TRBV7-9|TRBD2
TGTGCCAGCAGCTCAGCCTCCGGGACTAGCTCCTACGAGCAGTACTTC
CASSSASGTSSYEQYF
>TRBJ1-1|.|TRBV6-5|.
TGTGCCAGCAGTCCCAGGGTACGGACTGAAGCTTTCTTT
CASSPRVRTEAFF
>TRBJ2-3|.|TRBV7-2|TRBD2
TGTGCCAGCAGCTTGACTAGCGGGGGGGCTCGCACAGATACGCAGTATTTT
CASSLTSGGARTDTQYF
>TRBJ2-2|few|TRBV27|.
TGTGCCAGCAGAAACCCCCACACTGACCAGGTCCCGGACCGGGGAGCTGTTTTT
CASRNPHTDQVPDRGAVF
>TRBJ2-2|.|TRBV29-1|.
TGCAGCGTGCGTCAGCAGGGTGTTGGCGGGGAGCTGTTTTTT
CSVRQQGVGGELFF
>TRBJ2-7|.|TRBV4-1|TRBD2
TGCGCCAGCAGCCCGGGTCTGGGCGGGAGAAGAGGGCACGAGCAGTACTTC
CASSPGLGGRRGHEQYF
>TRBJ2-5|.|TRBV29-1|TRBD2
TGCAGCGTCGCTGGGACTAGCGGGGGGCCGGCCCAACAAGAGACCCAGTACTTC
CSVAGTSGGPAQQETQYF
>TRBJ2-7|.|TRBV13|.
TGTGCCAGCAGCTTAGGAAGGCAGGGATGGGAGCAGTACTTC
CASSLGRQGWEQYF
>TRBJ2-1|.|TRBV7-9|TRBD1
TGTGCCAGCAGCTTAGACAAGACTGGGGCAGGGGGGCAGTTCTTC
CASSLDKTGAGGQFF
>TRBJ2-5|.|TRBV10-1|TRBD2
TGCGCCAGCAGTGATGCGGGAGGGTTGGAGACCCAGTACTTC
CASSDAGGLETQYF
>TRBJ2-7|.|TRBV7-6|.
TGTGCCAGCAGCTTAGGGAGCGGGCAATCCTACGAGCAGTACTTC
CASSLGSGQSYEQYF
>TRBJ2-1|.|TRBV28|TRBD1
TGTGCCAGCAGTTTGACGCCGGGACAGGGGAGTGAGCAGTTCTTC
CASSLTPGQGSEQFF
>TRBJ2-3|.|TRBV18|.
TGTGCCAGCTCACCCAGATCAGATACGCAGTATTTT
CASSPRSDTQYF
>TRBJ2-1|.|TRBV5-1|.
TGCGCCAGTACGGCCTACAATGAGCAGTTCTTC
CASTAYNEQFF
>TRBJ2-3|.|TRBV7-9|.
TGTGCCAGTGTAGAAGGCACAGATACGCAGTATTTT
CASVEGTDTQYF
>TRBJ1-4|.|TRBV5-1|TRBD1
TGCGCCAGCAGATCCGGGACAGGGACTGAAAAACTGTTTTTT
CASRSGTGTEKLFF
>TRBJ2-5|.|TRBV10-3|TRBD1
TGTGCCATCATGGGACAGGGCCCACATGAGACCCAGTACTTC
CAIMGQGPHETQYF
>TRBJ2-3|.|TRBV18|TRBD2
TGTGCCAGCTCACCACTCCGGAGAGGTAGCGGGAGGACAGATACGCAGTATTTT
CASSPLRRGSGRTDTQYF
>TRBJ1-1|.|TRBV11-2|TRBD1
TGTGCCAGCAGCTTAGGGACAGGCCATTCCTGGGGGGCTTTCTTT
CASSLGTGHSWGAFF
>TRBJ2-1|.|TRBV10-2|.
TGCGCCACCTCTAGTGTCGAGCAGTTCTTC
CATSSVEQFF
>TRBJ2-7|.|TRBV7-3|TRBD2
TGTGCCAGCAGCTTATCAGCTAGCGGGGACTCCTACGAGCAGTACTTC
CASSLSASGDSYEQYF
>TRBJ2-7|once|TRBV7-7|.
TGTGCCAGCAGCTTATCCCCTACCTACGAGCAGTACTTC
CASSLSPTYEQYF
>TRBJ2-7|.|TRBV20-1|.
TGCAGTGCTAGCCCGGGAAACGAGCAGTACTTC
CSASPGNEQYF
>TRBJ1-1|.|TRBV5-4|TRBD1
TGTGCCAGCAGCTTTCCGGGACAGGGGGCGAGGACTGAAGCTTTCTTT
CASSFPGQGARTEAFF
>TRBJ2-3|.|TRBV27|TRBD2
TGTGCCAGCAGTTTATGGTTTCTAGCGGGAGCAGATACGCAGTATTTT
CASSLWFLAGADTQYF